The clone carrying this T cell receptor beta chain was seen at least ten times. Its cognate antigen is unknown. Each CDR3 protein gets one entry after TCRdb re-called the 5' RACE reads with MiXCR. The repertoire has roughly 4,500 distinct CDR3 sequences, 5.5% to 7% of them found once; the top ten carry 15% to 20%. The source of the sample is a study of spatial heterogeneity in lung cancer. Study conclusions and caveats: Tumor T cell coverage was estimated at approximately 6.3% for alpha and 13% for beta chains. The study found that expanded intratumoral alpha and beta TCR counts tracked tumor mutation counts.

The time point is: sample taken at primary tumor resection. The input material, whole RNA from tumor, nontumor lung or frozen PBMC, was sequenced unsorted. The CDR3 spans 13 residues. CDR1 is KGHSH, CDR2 LQKENI, per germline. Trimming pared 3 bases from V and 10 bases from J, leaving 16 bases between. The chain recombines TRBV18 with TRBJ2-7; D may be TRBD1 or TRBD2 (6 bases each). The clonotype was recovered from a male donor with early-stage non-small cell lung cancer. This specimen was lung tumor tissue, taken at surgery. The CDR3 nucleotides read TGTGCCAGCTCACCCAAAGATGGAGGGGGTCAGTACTTC. This translates into CASSPKDGGGQYF.